Below, 22 T cell receptor beta chains from the same sample are listed, as sequenced in a study of metastatic and nonmetastatic thyroid tumors. TCRdb re-called the PCR reads through MiXCR. The sample holds some 22,000 clones, around a fifth seen once. Each patient went into thyroid surgery without having received any treatment. Sequenced input: tumor tissue. The receptors were gathered from a female donor with papillary thyroid cancer or a benign thyroid nodule (not recorded which). Some clones in this sample may be carry-over from other donors' samples.

This clone appeared a few times. The genes are TRBV11-2 and TRBJ2-1; unclear D gene. The germline V gene has CDR1 SGHAT and CDR2 FQNNGV. The V and J ends lost 5 bases and 0 bases respectively, with 8 bases between them. This CDR3 contains 14 residues. CDR3 sequence reads: CASSPISSYNEQFF. In nucleotides, the CDR3 is TGTGCCAGCAGCCCCATTTCCTCCTACAATGAGCAGTTCTTC.

This clone was counted only a few times. A much larger clone sits a single nucleotide away, making a read error possible. The rearrangement links TRBV6-1 to TRBJ1-5, with 7 bases identical to TRBD1. Germline V lookup: CDR1 MNHNS, CDR2 SASEGT. The length of the CDR3 is 14 residues. CDR3 loop: CASSVTGAYQPQNF. CDR3 nucleotides: TGTGCCAGCAGTGTCACAGGGGCGTATCAGCCCCAGAATTTT.

V gene TRBV20-1 combines with J gene TRBJ1-6, with D perhaps TRBD1 (5 bases). The V and J ends lost 1 base and 2 bases respectively, with 15 bases between them. This CDR3 region has 17 residues. From germline, CDR1 is DFQATT and CDR2 SNEGSKA (reference sequence). CDR3 sequence reads: CSARVLQGGTYNSPLHF. In nucleotides, the CDR3 is TGCAGTGCTAGAGTTTTGCAGGGAGGCACCTATAATTCACCCCTCCACTTT.

There are a few counts of this clone. The V call is TRBV6-2 or TRBV6-3, the J call TRBJ2-3, with D perhaps being TRBD1 or TRBD2 (6 bases each). The germline V and J ends were trimmed by 2 bases and 6 bases, with 18 bases remaining between them. Germline-derived CDR1 and CDR2 are MNHEY and SVGEGT. The CDR3 covers 16 residues. Here the CDR3 DNA reads TGTGCCAGCAGTTACCGGGGGCCGACCGAGGTGGATACGCAGTATTTT. Translation gives CASSYRGPTEVDTQYF.

This clone has ten or more counts. CDR3 in amino acids: CASHLGQANPGKGEKLFF. In DNA form, the CDR3 reads TGTGCCAGCCACCTCGGACAGGCTAACCCGGGGAAAGGGGAAAAACTGTTTTTT. V usage is TRBV6-1 and J usage is TRBJ1-4, with 7 bases lining up with TRBD1. V gave up 8 bases and J gave up 8 bases; unmatched junction bases: 23. This CDR3 has 18 residues. The germline V gene encodes CDR1 MNHNS and CDR2 SASEGT.

Only a few counts were recorded for this clone. The V gene is TRBV10-3, the J gene TRBJ1-2; D is unresolved. V lost 7 bases and J 5 bases, leaving 23 bases between the germline ends. Germline V gene data show CDR1 as ENHRY and CDR2 as SYGVKD. There are 16 residues in the CDR3. In DNA, the CDR3 is TGTGCCATCACCCCGGGCAGTCTCGAGAGTGTATATGGCTACACCTTC. It codes for CAITPGSLESVYGYTF.

The chain uses TRBV27 and TRBJ1-2, with 8 bases fitting TRBD1. Germline lookup yields CDR1 MNHEY and CDR2 SMNVEV (reference sequence). This CDR3 has 15 amino acids. V trimming: 3 bases; J trimming: 4 bases; junction bases outside the gene matches: 7. The CDR3 protein is CASSFRRTGGYGYTF. The CDR3 nucleotides read TGTGCCAGCAGTTTTCGCCGTACAGGGGGCTATGGCTACACCTTC.

The rearrangement joins TRBV6-1 to TRBJ2-1; 7 bases agree with TRBD2. In germline, CDR1 is MNHNS, CDR2 SASEGT. This CDR3 comprises 14 residues. V shed 4 bases and J 10 bases; nucleotides not matched to a gene: 10. The CDR3 loop reads CASSGDWGEGEQFF. The CDR3 DNA reads as TGTGCCAGCAGTGGGGACTGGGGGGAGGGGGAGCAGTTCTTC.

This clone was recorded many times. The chain employs TRBV12-3 or TRBV12-4 and TRBJ1-2, with TRBD1 matching over 10 bases. V shed 6 bases, J shed 8 bases, and the junction held 12 bases outside the gene matches. The CDR3 extends over 15 amino acids. Here the CDR3 reads CASSLIRDRGRGYTF. The CDR3 nucleotides read TGTGCCAGCAGCCTAATAAGGGACAGGGGACGGGGCTACACCTTC.

This clone was picked up many times. This chain uses TRBV19 with TRBJ1-1; D gene unclear. V lost 0 bases, J lost 6 bases, and 5 bases lay in between. The germline gives CDR1 LNHDA, CDR2 SQIVND (reference sequence). This CDR3 contains 12 residues. The CDR3 is CASSIEGPEAFF. The DNA for the CDR3 is TGTGCCAGTAGTATAGAGGGCCCTGAAGCTTTCTTT.

The rearrangement uses TRBV11-2 and TRBJ1-6; D might be TRBD1 (5 bases). The CDR3 spans 16 residues. Germline V gene lookup returns CDR1 SGHAT and CDR2 FQNNGV. Trimming cost V 5 bases and J 6 bases, with 17 bases left between them. CDR3 bases: TGTGCCAGCAGCCCCCTGCCCGGGGGGAGTAATTCACCCCTCCACTTT. This sequence encodes CASSPLPGGSNSPLHF.

The rearrangement links TRBV6-1 to TRBJ2-3; 10 positions agree with TRBD2. Per the germline V gene, CDR1 is MNHNS and CDR2 is SASEGT. This CDR3 comprises 15 residues. V was clipped by 2 bases and J by 2 bases; unmatched bases: 1. The CDR3 bases are TGTGCCAGCAGTGAACTAGCGGGAGCCACAGATACGCAGTATTTT. Its protein is CASSELAGATDTQYF.

This clone was counted ten times or more. One end of the junction is discordant with germline, which a read error may explain. This chain connects TRBV10-3 to TRBJ2-1, with TRBD1 matching 8 bases. The CDR3 sequence is 15 residues long. CDR1 ENHRY and CDR2 SYGVKD come from the germline V gene. This chain's CDR3 is CAVSEPTGVKNEQFF. The CDR3 DNA follows: TGTGCCGTCAGTGAGCCGACAGGGGTTAAGAATGAGCAGTTCTTC.

As DNA, the CDR3 is TGTGCCAGCAGCCAGGGACTAGGTGAAGGTGAGCAGTTCTTC. It specifies CASSQGLGEGEQFF. The chain employs TRBV11-3 and TRBJ2-1; 8 nucleotides line up with TRBD2. The germline CDR1 and CDR2 sequences are SGHNT and YENEEA. Unmatched junction bases numbered 9, after V lost 5 bases and J lost 9 bases. The CDR3 consists of 14 residues.

This clone was seen repeatedly, ten times or more. The genes are TRBV10-3 and TRBJ2-1; weak D call: TRBD2 (7 bases). CDR3 length equals 17 residues. V was cut by 0 bases and J by 12 bases, with 24 bases left in between. CDR1 ENHRY and CDR2 SYGVKD come from the germline V gene. The CDR3 sequence: CAISESSGGSAGSWQFF. In DNA, the CDR3 is TGTGCCATCAGTGAGTCGTCGGGGGGCTCCGCAGGCTCGTGGCAGTTCTTC.

This clone occurred many times. The genes are TRBV6-1 and TRBJ1-2, with 11 bases aligning to TRBD1. Germline V gene data show CDR1 as MNHNS and CDR2 as SASEGT. V lost 5 bases and J lost 4; bases outside the gene matches: 12. This CDR3 is built from 17 residues. CDR3 nucleotides: TGTGCCAGCAGTTCGGACAGGGGGCGCCTTGGGAGCTATGGCTACACCTTC. Amino acids: CASSSDRGRLGSYGYTF.

This clone qualifies as medium-sized. The chain is built from TRBV10-3 and TRBJ1-5; D perhaps matches TRBD1 (5 bases). The CDR3 has 14 amino acids. Trimming removed 0 bases from V and 3 bases from J, with 6 bases in between. Per the germline V gene, CDR1 is ENHRY and CDR2 is SYGVKD. CDR3: CAISESGDNQPQHF. CDR3 coding DNA: TGTGCCATCAGTGAGTCAGGGGACAATCAGCCCCAGCATTTT.

The chain combines TRBV20-1 with TRBJ2-3; 7 bases line up with TRBD2. The germline gives CDR1 DFQATT, CDR2 SNEGSKA (reference sequence). The CDR3 spans 13 residues. DNA of the CDR3: TGCAGGGGAGGGGCTAGCTCGACAGATACGCAGTATTTT. Encoded protein: CRGGASSTDTQYF.

This clone was found many times. J is TRBJ2-5 and V is TRBV5-1; D gene unclear. CDR1 is SGHRS and CDR2 is YFSETQ in the germline V gene. Trimming shortened V by 0 bases and J by 4 bases, and 10 bases separated the two germline ends. This CDR3 has 14 amino acids. The CDR3 DNA reads TGCGCCAGCAGCTTGGCCCAGAGGCTAGAGACCCAGTACTTC. Residues: CASSLAQRLETQYF.

The table lists this clone with a few counts. The chain recombines TRBV6-1 with TRBJ1-2, with a possible D match to TRBD1 (6 bases). The V gene lost 6 bases and the J gene lost 4 bases, with 15 bases spanning the gap. CDR3 size: 14 residues. Per germline, CDR1 MNHNS and CDR2 SASEGT. The CDR3 bases are TGTGCCAGCAGAGAGCAGGGGTCTAGCTATGGCTACACCTTC. This gives the protein CASREQGSSYGYTF.

This clone was picked up many times. This chain connects TRBV12-3 or TRBV12-4 to TRBJ2-2; tentatively, D is TRBD2 (6 bases). The CDR3 loop spans 14 amino acids. Trimming left V 2 bases short and J 6 bases short, with 10 bases between. For the CDR3, the DNA is TGTGCCAGCAGTTTAAGGGACTGGGCCGGGGAGCTGTTTTTT. This translates into CASSLRDWAGELFF.

This chain links TRBV2 with TRBJ1-4, with unresolved D. Germline values: CDR1 SNHLY, CDR2 FYNNEI. CDR3 size: 17 residues. Trimming took 3 bases from V and 7 from J, leaving 21 bases between them. Written as DNA, the CDR3 is TGTGCCAGCAGTGACTCGGTTCGAGGGTTAGAAGGTGAAAAACTGTTTTTT. Translation: CASSDSVRGLEGEKLFF.